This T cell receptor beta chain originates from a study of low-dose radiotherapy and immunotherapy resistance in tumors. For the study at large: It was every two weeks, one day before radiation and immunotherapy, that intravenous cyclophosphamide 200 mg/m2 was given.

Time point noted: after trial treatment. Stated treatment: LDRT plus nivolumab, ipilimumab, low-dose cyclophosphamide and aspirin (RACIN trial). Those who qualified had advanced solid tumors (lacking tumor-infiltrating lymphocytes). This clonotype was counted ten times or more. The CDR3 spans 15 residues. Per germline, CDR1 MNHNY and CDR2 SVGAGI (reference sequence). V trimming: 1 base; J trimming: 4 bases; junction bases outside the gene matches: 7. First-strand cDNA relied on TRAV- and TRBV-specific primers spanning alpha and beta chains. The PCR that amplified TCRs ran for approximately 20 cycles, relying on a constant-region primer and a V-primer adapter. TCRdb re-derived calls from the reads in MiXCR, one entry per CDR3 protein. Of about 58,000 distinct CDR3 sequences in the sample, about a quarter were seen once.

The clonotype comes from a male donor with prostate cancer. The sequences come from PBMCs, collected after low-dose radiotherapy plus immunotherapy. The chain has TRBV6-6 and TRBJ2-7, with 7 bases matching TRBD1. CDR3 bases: TGTGCCAGCAGTTACTTTTCAGGGGGTGGTTACGAGCAGTACTTC. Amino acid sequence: CASSYFSGGGYEQYF.